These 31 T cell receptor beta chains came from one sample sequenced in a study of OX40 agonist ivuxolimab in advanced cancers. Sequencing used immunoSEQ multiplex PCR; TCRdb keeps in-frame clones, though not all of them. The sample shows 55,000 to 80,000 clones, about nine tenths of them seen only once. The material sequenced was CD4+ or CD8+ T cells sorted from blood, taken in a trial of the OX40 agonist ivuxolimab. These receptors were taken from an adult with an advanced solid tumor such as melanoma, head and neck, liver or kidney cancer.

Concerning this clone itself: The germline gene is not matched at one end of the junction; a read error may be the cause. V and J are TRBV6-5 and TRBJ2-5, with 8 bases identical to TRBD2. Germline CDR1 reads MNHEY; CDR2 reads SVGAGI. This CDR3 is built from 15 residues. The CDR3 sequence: CASSYSSGGGPPGHF. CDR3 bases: TGTGCCAGCAGTTACTCTTCTGGCGGGGGGCCCCCGGGTCACTTC.

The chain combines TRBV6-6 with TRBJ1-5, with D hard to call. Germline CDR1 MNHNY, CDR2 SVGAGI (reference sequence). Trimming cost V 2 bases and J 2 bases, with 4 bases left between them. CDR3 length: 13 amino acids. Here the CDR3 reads CASSYRRNQPQHF. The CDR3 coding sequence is TGTGCCAGCAGTTACAGACGCAATCAGCCCCAGCATTTT.

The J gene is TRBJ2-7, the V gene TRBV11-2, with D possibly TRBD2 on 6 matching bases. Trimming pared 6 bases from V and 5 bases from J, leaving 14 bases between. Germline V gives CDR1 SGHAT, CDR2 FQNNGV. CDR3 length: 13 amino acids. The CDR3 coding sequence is TGTGCCAGCAGGGTCGGGGGTGGCCACGAGCAGTACTTC. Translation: CASRVGGGHEQYF. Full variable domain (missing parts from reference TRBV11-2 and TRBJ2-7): EAGVAQSPRYKIIEKRQSVAFWCNPISGHATLYWYQQILGQGPKLLIQFQNNGVVDDSQLPKDRFSAERLKGVDSTLKIQPAKLEDSAVYLCASRVGGGHEQYFGPGTRLTVT.

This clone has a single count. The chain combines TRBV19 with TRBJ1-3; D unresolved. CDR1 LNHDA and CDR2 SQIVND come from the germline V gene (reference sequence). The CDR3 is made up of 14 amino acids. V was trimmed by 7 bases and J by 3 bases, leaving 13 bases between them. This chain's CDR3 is CASTPFGDGNTIYF. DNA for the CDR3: TGTGCCAGTACCCCGTTTGGAGATGGAAACACCATATATTTT.

DNA for the CDR3: TGCGCCAGCAGCCGAAATCCAGGGGGAGGCTACACCTTC. Translation: CASSRNPGGGYTF. The J gene is TRBJ1-2, the V gene TRBV4-3; 7 bases are a match to TRBD1. This CDR3 region has 13 residues. The trim removed 4 bases at V and 8 bases at J, leaving 7 bases unmatched. The germline gives CDR1 LGHNA, CDR2 YSLEER.

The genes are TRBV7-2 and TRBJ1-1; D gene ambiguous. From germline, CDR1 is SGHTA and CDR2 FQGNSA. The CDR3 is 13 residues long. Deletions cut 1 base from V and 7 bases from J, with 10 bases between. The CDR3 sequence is CASSLEAGFEAFF. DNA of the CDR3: TGTGCCAGCAGCTTAGAGGCCGGTTTTGAAGCTTTCTTT.

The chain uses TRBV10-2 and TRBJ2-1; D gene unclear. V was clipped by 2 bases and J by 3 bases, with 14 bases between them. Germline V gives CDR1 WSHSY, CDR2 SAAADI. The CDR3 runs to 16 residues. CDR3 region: CASSEPPALDYNEQFF. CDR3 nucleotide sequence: TGCGCCAGCAGTGAGCCCCCCGCGCTCGACTACAATGAGCAGTTCTTC.

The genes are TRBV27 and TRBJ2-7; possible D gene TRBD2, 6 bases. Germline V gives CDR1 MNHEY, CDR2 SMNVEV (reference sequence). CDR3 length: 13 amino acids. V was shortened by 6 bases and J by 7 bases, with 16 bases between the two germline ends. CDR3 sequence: CASSPTLAGEQYF. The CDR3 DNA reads TGTGCCAGCAGCCCGACATTGGCGGGGGAGCAGTACTTC.

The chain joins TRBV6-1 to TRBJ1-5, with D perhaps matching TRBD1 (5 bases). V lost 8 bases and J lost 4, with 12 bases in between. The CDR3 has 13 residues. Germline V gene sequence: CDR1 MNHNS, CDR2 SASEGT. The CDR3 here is CASSRDGNQPQHF. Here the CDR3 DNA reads TGTGCCAGCTCCCGGGACGGTAATCAGCCCCAGCATTTT.

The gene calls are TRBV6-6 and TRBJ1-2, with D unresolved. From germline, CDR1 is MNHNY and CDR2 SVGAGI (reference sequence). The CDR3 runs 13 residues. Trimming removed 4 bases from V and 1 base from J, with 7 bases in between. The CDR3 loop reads CASSWSINYGYTF. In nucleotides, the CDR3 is TGTGCCAGCAGTTGGTCGATTAACTATGGCTACACCTTC.

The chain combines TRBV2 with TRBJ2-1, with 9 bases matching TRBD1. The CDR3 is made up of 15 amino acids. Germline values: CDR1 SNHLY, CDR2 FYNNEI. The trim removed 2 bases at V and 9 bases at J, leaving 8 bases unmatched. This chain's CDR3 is CASSESTGGISEQFF. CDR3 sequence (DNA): TGTGCCAGCAGTGAAAGTACAGGGGGCATAAGTGAGCAGTTCTTC. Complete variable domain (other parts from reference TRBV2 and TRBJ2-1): EPEVTQTPSHQVTQMGQEVILRCVPISNHLYFYWYRQILGQKVEFLVSFYNNEISEKSEIFDDQFSVERPDGSNFTLKIRSTKLEDSAMYFCASSESTGGISEQFFGPGTRLTVL.

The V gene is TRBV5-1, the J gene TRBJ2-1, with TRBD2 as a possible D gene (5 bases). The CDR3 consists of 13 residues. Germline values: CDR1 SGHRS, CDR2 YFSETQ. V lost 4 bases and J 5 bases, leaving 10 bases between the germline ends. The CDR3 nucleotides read TGCGCCAGCAGCCGTCAGACTAACAATGAGCAGTTCTTC. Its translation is CASSRQTNNEQFF. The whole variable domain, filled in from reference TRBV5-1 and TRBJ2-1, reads KAGVTQTPRYLIKTRGQQVTLSCSPISGHRSVSWYQQTPGQGLQFLFEYFSETQRNKGNFPGRFSGRQFSNSRSEMNVSTLELGDSALYLCASSRQTNNEQFFGPGTRLTVL.

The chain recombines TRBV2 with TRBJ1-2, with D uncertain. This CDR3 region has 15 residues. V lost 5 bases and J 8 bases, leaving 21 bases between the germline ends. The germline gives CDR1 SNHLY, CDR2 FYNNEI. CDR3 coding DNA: TGTGCCAGCAGTCGGGCACCACCACGTTCGTACGGCTACACCTTC. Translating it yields CASSRAPPRSYGYTF. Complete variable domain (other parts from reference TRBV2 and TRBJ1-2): EPEVTQTPSHQVTQMGQEVILRCVPISNHLYFYWYRQILGQKVEFLVSFYNNEISEKSEIFDDQFSVERPDGSNFTLKIRSTKLEDSAMYFCASSRAPPRSYGYTFGSGTRLTVV.

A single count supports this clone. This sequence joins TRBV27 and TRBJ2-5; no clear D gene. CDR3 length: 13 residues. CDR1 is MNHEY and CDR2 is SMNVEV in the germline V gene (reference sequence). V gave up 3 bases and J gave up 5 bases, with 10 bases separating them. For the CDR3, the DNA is TGTGCCAGCAGTTTGGACCTCGGGGAGACCCAGTACTTC. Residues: CASSLDLGETQYF.

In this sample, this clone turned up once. The CDR3 DNA reads as TGCGCCAGCAGCTTGAATGCGGAGAACACCGGGGAGCTGTTTTTT. Translated: CASSLNAENTGELFF. The rearrangement joins TRBV5-1 to TRBJ2-2; no reliable D call. The V end lost 1 base, the J end lost 1 base, and 8 bases lay between the germline ends. Germline V gene data show CDR1 as SGHRS and CDR2 as YFSETQ. The CDR3 extends over 15 amino acids.

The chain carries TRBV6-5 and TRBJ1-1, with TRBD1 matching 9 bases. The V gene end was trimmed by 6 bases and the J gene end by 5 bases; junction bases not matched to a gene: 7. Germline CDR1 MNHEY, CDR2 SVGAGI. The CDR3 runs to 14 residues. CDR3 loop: CASSNRGLGTEAFF. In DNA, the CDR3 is TGTGCCAGCAGCAACAGGGGGCTGGGTACTGAAGCTTTCTTT.

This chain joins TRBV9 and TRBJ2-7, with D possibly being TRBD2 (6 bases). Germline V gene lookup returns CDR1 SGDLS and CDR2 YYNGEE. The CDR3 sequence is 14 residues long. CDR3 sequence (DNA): TGTCCAGGCGGGAATCTGACAGCAAACTACGAGCAGTACTTC. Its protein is CPGGNLTANYEQYF.

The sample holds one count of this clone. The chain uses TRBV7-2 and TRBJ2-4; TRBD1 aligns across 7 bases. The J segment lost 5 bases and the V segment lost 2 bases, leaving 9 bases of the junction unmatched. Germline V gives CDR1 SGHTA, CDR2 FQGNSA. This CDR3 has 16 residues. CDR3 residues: CASSLRGRQAQNIQYF. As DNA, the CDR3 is TGTGCCAGCAGCTTAAGGGGGCGACAGGCCCAAAACATTCAGTACTTC.

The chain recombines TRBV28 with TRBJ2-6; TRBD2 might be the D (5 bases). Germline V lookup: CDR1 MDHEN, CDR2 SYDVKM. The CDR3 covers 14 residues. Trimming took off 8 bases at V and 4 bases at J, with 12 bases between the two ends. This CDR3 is CASVGWRGANVLTF. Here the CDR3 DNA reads TGTGCCAGCGTTGGGTGGAGGGGGGCCAACGTCCTGACTTTC.

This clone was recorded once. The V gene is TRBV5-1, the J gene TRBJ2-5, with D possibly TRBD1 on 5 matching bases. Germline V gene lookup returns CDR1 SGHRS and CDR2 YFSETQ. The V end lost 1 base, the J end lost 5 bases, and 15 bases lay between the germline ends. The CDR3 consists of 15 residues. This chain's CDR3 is CASSLFSSPGETQYF. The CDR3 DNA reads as TGCGCCAGCAGCTTGTTCTCCTCCCCAGGGGAGACCCAGTACTTC.

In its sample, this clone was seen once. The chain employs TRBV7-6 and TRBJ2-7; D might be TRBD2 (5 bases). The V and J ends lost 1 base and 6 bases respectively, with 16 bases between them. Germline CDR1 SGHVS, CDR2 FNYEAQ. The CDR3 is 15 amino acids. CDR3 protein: CASSLEEGLGLEQYF. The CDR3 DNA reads TGTGCCAGCAGCTTAGAAGAGGGATTAGGTCTCGAGCAGTACTTC.

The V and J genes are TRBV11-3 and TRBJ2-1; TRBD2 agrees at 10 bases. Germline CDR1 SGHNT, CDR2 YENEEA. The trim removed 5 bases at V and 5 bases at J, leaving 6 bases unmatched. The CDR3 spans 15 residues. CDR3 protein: CASSPGSGGHNEQFF. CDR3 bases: TGTGCCAGCAGCCCTGGTAGCGGGGGGCACAATGAGCAGTTCTTC.

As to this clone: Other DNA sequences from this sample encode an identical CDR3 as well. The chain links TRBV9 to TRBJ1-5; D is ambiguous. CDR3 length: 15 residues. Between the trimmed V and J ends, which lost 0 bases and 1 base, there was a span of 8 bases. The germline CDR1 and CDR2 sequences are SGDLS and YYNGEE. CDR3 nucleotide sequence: TGTGCCAGCAGCGTAGAGGGTAGCAGCAATCAGCCCCAGCATTTT. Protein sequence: CASSVEGSSNQPQHF.

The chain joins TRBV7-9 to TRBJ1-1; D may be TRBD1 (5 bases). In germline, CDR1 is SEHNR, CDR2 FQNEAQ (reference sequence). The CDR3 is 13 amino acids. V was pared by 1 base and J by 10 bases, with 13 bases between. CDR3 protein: CASSLGGEGSAFF. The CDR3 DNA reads TGTGCCAGCAGCTTAGGAGGGGAAGGGTCAGCTTTCTTT.

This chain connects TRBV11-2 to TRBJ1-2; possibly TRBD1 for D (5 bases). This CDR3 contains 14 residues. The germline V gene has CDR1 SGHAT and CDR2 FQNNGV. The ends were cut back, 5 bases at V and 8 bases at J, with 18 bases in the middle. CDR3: CASSPGTELFGYTF. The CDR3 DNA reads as TGTGCCAGCAGCCCTGGGACGGAACTGTTCGGCTACACCTTC.

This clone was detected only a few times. The CDR3 protein is CASSLRSSQLETQYF. In nucleotides, the CDR3 is TGTGCCAGCAGCTTAAGGTCGTCGCAGTTGGAGACCCAGTACTTC. The chain uses TRBV7-2 and TRBJ2-5; no reliable D call. Germline loops: CDR1 SGHTA, CDR2 FQGNSA. The CDR3 has 15 residues. The germline V and J ends were trimmed by 2 bases and 5 bases, with 15 bases remaining between them.

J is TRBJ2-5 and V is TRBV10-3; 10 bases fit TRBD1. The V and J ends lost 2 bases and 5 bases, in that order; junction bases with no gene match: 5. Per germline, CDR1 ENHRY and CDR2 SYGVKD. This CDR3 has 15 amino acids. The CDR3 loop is CAISEGQGGGETQYF. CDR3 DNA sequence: TGTGCCATCAGTGAGGGACAGGGGGGAGGTGAGACCCAGTACTTC.

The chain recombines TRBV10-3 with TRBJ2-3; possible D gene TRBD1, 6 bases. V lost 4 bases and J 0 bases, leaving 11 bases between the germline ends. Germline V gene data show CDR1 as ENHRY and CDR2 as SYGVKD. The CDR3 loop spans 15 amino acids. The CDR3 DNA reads TGTGCCATCAGTGGGACAGACGAAAGCACAGATACGCAGTATTTT. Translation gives CAISGTDESTDTQYF.

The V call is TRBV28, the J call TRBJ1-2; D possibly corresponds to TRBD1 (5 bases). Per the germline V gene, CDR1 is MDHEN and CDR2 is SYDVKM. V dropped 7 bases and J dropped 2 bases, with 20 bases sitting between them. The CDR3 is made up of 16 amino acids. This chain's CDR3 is CASNLDVGTGNYGYTF. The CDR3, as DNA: TGTGCCAGCAACCTTGATGTTGGGACCGGGAACTATGGCTACACCTTC.

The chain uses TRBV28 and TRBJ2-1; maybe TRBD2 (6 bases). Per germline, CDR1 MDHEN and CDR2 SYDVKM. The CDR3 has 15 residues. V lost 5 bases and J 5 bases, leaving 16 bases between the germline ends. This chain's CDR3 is CASSATNGGNNEQFF. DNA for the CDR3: TGTGCCAGCAGTGCCACGAACGGGGGAAACAATGAGCAGTTCTTC.

CDR3 in amino acids: CASSTTSGGYEQYF. CDR3 nucleotide sequence: TGTGCCAGCAGCACCACTAGCGGGGGGTACGAGCAGTACTTC. The rearrangement links TRBV9 to TRBJ2-7; 12 bases fit TRBD2. This CDR3 region has 14 residues. Per the germline V gene, CDR1 is SGDLS and CDR2 is YYNGEE. The V segment lost 4 bases and the J segment 4 bases; nucleotides outside the gene matches: 3. The full variable domain, completed using reference TRBV9 and TRBJ2-7, is DSGVTQTPKHLITATGQRVTLRCSPRSGDLSVYWYQQSLDQGLQFLIQYYNGEERAKGNILERFSAQQFPDLHSELNLSSLELGDSALYFCASSTTSGGYEQYFGPGTRLTVT.